Below are 24 T cell receptor beta chains sequenced from a single sample in a study of T cell responses to AZD1222 COVID-19 vaccine. The data were produced by immunoSEQ multiplex PCR, yet TCRdb's version contains in-frame clones alone and is incomplete. The sample includes about 59,000 clones, 89% of them seen just once. This specimen was peripheral blood, taken 28 days after the second AZD1222 dose. These receptors originate from an adult who received the AZD1222 COVID-19 vaccine.

The chain combines TRBV28 with TRBJ1-6; TRBD1 matches at 9 bases. Trimming cost V 6 bases and J 7 bases; bases outside gene matches: 1. Looked up from germline, CDR1 is MDHEN and CDR2 is SYDVKM. The CDR3 contains 13 residues. The CDR3 loop is CASRDRGNSPLHF. The CDR3 nucleotides are TGTGCCAGCAGAGACAGGGGGAATTCACCCCTCCACTTT.

This clone is a singleton in its sample. The CDR3 nucleotides read TGTGCCAGTAGTATTGGGCCGGAATCTGGAAACACCATATATTTT. This gives the protein CASSIGPESGNTIYF. This chain connects TRBV19 to TRBJ1-3, with D hard to call. Trimming left V 3 bases short and J 1 base short, with 10 bases between. CDR1 and CDR2 from the germline V gene are LNHDA and SQIVND (reference sequence). This CDR3 comprises 15 residues.

The chain carries TRBV12-5 and TRBJ2-3; D may match TRBD1 or TRBD2 (5 bases each). Germline CDR1 is LGHNT and CDR2 is FRNRAP. Trimming took 0 bases from V and 6 from J, leaving 7 bases between them. CDR3 size: 13 residues. The CDR3 nucleotides read TGTGCTAGTGGTTTGGTATGGGGGGATACGCAGTATTTT. Translating it yields CASGLVWGDTQYF.

The chain uses TRBV5-4 and TRBJ2-3, with no clear D. Germline assignment: CDR1 SGHNT and CDR2 YYREEE (reference sequence). The CDR3 contains 16 residues. The V end was cut by 4 bases, the J end by 2 bases, with 17 bases between. DNA for the CDR3: TGTGCCAGCAGCGATAAGTCACGGCTAGTCACAGATACGCAGTATTTT. This sequence encodes CASSDKSRLVTDTQYF.

This chain links TRBV3-1 (or the pseudogene TRBV3-2) with TRBJ2-3; 8 positions agree with TRBD2. With V trimmed by 1 base and J by 4 bases, 4 bases remained unmatched. The CDR3 runs 15 residues. In germline, CDR1 is LGHDT, CDR2 YNNKEL (reference sequence). The CDR3 coding sequence is TGTGCCAGCAGCCAAGTGGCGCGGGGGGCAGATACGCAGTATTTT. Protein sequence: CASSQVARGADTQYF.

The V call is TRBV2, the J call TRBJ1-3; D is unclear. Germline V gene data show CDR1 as SNHLY and CDR2 as FYNNEI. This CDR3 region has 15 residues. V lost 1 base and J lost 0, with 7 bases in between. The CDR3 sequence: CASSEEESSGNTIYF. The CDR3 DNA reads as TGTGCCAGCAGTGAAGAGGAGAGCTCTGGAAACACCATATATTTT.

This clone showed up just a few times. The CDR3 sequence is CASSERTRVAGSTDTQYF. The DNA for the CDR3 is TGCGCCAGCAGTGAGAGAACCCGGGTAGCGGGAAGCACAGATACGCAGTATTTT. This sequence joins TRBV10-2 and TRBJ2-3, with 8 positions matching TRBD2. Trimming cost V 2 bases and J 0 bases; bases outside gene matches: 10. Germline V gene sequence: CDR1 WSHSY, CDR2 SAAADI. The CDR3 covers 18 residues.

This clone was seen just once. The chain employs TRBV10-3 and TRBJ1-4; D not resolved. Trimming took off 3 bases at V and 7 bases at J, with 9 bases between the two ends. The CDR3 is 13 amino acids. Looked up from germline, CDR1 is ENHRY and CDR2 is SYGVKD. The CDR3 DNA reads as TGTGCCATCAGTGAAGTCCGGGGTGAAAAACTGTTTTTT. Its translation: CAISEVRGEKLFF.

V usage is TRBV5-6 and J usage is TRBJ2-3, with no clear D. CDR1 and CDR2 from the germline V gene are SGHDT and YYEEEE. The CDR3 sequence is 14 residues long. The V end was cut by 0 bases, the J end by 4 bases, with 9 bases between. The CDR3 region is CASSLGGVPDTQYF. CDR3 DNA sequence: TGTGCCAGCAGCTTGGGTGGTGTCCCAGATACGCAGTATTTT.

The CDR3 protein is CASSLRGYTGELFF. The CDR3 DNA reads as TGTGCCAGCAGCCTAAGGGGGTACACCGGGGAGCTGTTTTTT. The V and J genes are TRBV6-5 and TRBJ2-2, with a possible D match to TRBD1 (6 bases). Germline CDR1 reads MNHEY; CDR2 reads SVGAGI. V shed 6 bases and J shed 3 bases, with 11 bases lying between them. The CDR3 has 14 amino acids.

As for this clone: A read error may account for a junction end that differs from germline. The chain joins TRBV7-7 to TRBJ2-2, with D tentatively TRBD1 (6 bases). CDR1 and CDR2 from the germline V gene are SSHAT and FNYEAQ (reference sequence). The CDR3 runs to 12 residues. CDR3 bases: TGTGCTAGCAGCACAGGGACCGGGGAGCTGTTTTTT. Its translation is CASSTGTGELFF.

The chain links TRBV28 to TRBJ2-5, with 10 nucleotides matching TRBD2. V trimming: 5 bases; J trimming: 1 base; junction bases outside the gene matches: 4. This CDR3 spans 15 amino acids. Germline lookup yields CDR1 MDHEN and CDR2 SYDVKM. CDR3 protein: CASSPWTSGQETQYF. The CDR3 region has the DNA TGTGCCAGCAGTCCTTGGACTAGCGGCCAAGAGACCCAGTACTTC. Full variable domain (outside the CDR3, taken from reference TRBV28 and TRBJ2-5): DVKVTQSSRYLVKRTGEKVFLECVQDMDHENMFWYRQDPGLGLRLIYFSYDVKMKEKGDIPEGYSVSREKKERFSLILESASTNQTSMYLCASSPWTSGQETQYFGPGTRLLVL.

CDR3 residues: CASSMGTVTTDTQYF. For the CDR3, the DNA is TGTGCCAGCAGCATGGGGACGGTGACCACAGATACGCAGTATTTT. The chain has TRBV3-1 (or the pseudogene TRBV3-2) and TRBJ2-3, with D perhaps TRBD1 or TRBD2 (5 bases each). This CDR3 has 15 residues. CDR1 is LGHDT, CDR2 YNNKEL, per germline (reference sequence). V lost 5 bases to trimming and J lost 2 bases, with 14 bases between them.

V is TRBV5-6 and J is TRBJ1-3; the match to TRBD1 covers 7 bases. The V gene's germline CDR1 is SGHDT and CDR2 YYEEEE. The CDR3 spans 14 residues. V gave up 4 bases and J gave up 4 bases; unmatched junction bases: 5. CDR3 DNA: TGTGCCAGCAGCGGAGGGACAGTAGGAAACACCATATATTTT. It is translated as CASSGGTVGNTIYF.

The J gene is TRBJ2-7, the V gene TRBV7-9, with 9 bases lining up with TRBD1. The CDR3 is made up of 13 amino acids. The junction had 4 bases not matched to a gene; V was cut back by 6 bases and J by 4 bases. From germline, CDR1 is SEHNR and CDR2 FQNEAQ (reference sequence). The DNA for the CDR3 is TGTGCCAGCAGTGGGACAGGGTTATACGAGCAGTACTTC. It specifies CASSGTGLYEQYF.

The V gene is TRBV19, the J gene TRBJ2-7; the D gene is possibly TRBD2 (5 bases). Trimming shortened V by 5 bases and J by 3 bases, and 17 bases separated the two germline ends. Germline assignment: CDR1 LNHDA and CDR2 SQIVND (reference sequence). This CDR3 spans 15 amino acids. The CDR3 sequence: CASSPKRQPLYEQYF. In nucleotides, the CDR3 is TGTGCCAGTAGTCCTAAGCGGCAGCCCCTCTACGAGCAGTACTTC.

The chain combines TRBV5-4 with TRBJ2-7; TRBD2 matches at 7 bases. CDR1 is SGHNT, CDR2 YYREEE, per germline (reference sequence). The CDR3 totals 14 residues. The V gene end was trimmed by 2 bases and the J gene end by 0 bases; junction bases not matched to a gene: 2. CDR3 sequence reads: CASSFRGSSYEQYF. The CDR3 DNA is TGTGCCAGCAGCTTCCGCGGGAGCTCCTACGAGCAGTACTTC.

The gene calls are TRBV7-6 and TRBJ1-4; D gene unclear. In germline, CDR1 is SGHVS, CDR2 FNYEAQ. The length of the CDR3 is 11 residues. The V and J ends lost 5 bases and 8 bases respectively, with 6 bases between them. CDR3 sequence reads: CASSPVEKLFF. The DNA for the CDR3 is TGTGCCAGCAGCCCCGTGGAAAAACTGTTTTTT.

The V call is TRBV9, the J call TRBJ2-5, with 10 bases fitting TRBD1. With V trimmed by 2 bases and J by 1 base, 8 bases remained unmatched. Germline assignment: CDR1 SGDLS and CDR2 YYNGEE. The CDR3 is 17 residues long. The CDR3 reads CASSVGGQGPIQETQYF. For the CDR3, the DNA is TGTGCCAGCAGCGTCGGGGGACAGGGGCCGATCCAAGAGACCCAGTACTTC.

CDR3 nucleotides: TGCAGCGTTAACCGGGACAGGGGCTACAATGAGCAGTTCTTC. Translated, it gives CSVNRDRGYNEQFF. This chain connects TRBV29-1 to TRBJ2-1; 10 bases line up with TRBD1. J gave up 3 bases and V 5 bases, and 4 bases lay outside the gene matches. This CDR3 has 14 residues. Germline V lookup: CDR1 SQVTM, CDR2 ANQGSEA.

This clone was seen only once. This chain uses TRBV11-2 with TRBJ1-4; the D gene is possibly TRBD1 (6 bases). The CDR3 extends over 15 amino acids. Germline V gene data show CDR1 as SGHAT and CDR2 as FQNNGV. With 3 bases removed from V and 6 bases from J, the gap between germline ends came to 14 bases. The CDR3 protein is CASSFNRVGDEKLFF. CDR3 DNA sequence: TGTGCCAGCAGCTTCAACAGGGTCGGGGATGAAAAACTGTTTTTT.

V is TRBV25-1 and J is TRBJ1-1, with a tentative D call TRBD1 (5 bases). V was pared by 5 bases and J by 6 bases, with 16 bases between. CDR1 MGHDK and CDR2 SYGVNS come from the germline V gene. This CDR3 spans 14 amino acids. The CDR3 nucleotides read TGTGCCAGCAGTCCGTGGGACGGGGAAGCTGAAGCTTTCTTT. Protein: CASSPWDGEAEAFF.

V usage is TRBV19 and J usage is TRBJ1-2; D gene uncertain. The V and J ends lost 0 bases and 7 bases respectively, with 9 bases between them. Germline V CDR1 and CDR2: LNHDA, SQIVND (reference sequence). CDR3 length equals 13 residues. The CDR3 region has the DNA TGTGCCAGTAGTATAGACCCCCGGGGTGGCTACACCTTC. It translates to CASSIDPRGGYTF.

The rearrangement uses TRBV19 and TRBJ2-2, with D possibly TRBD2 on 5 matching bases. The CDR3 has 14 amino acids. Looked up from germline, CDR1 is LNHDA and CDR2 is SQIVND (reference sequence). The V end was cut by 5 bases, the J end by 4 bases, with 11 bases between. The chain's CDR3 is CASSLTRSTGELFF. The CDR3 DNA is TGTGCCAGTAGTCTCACTAGAAGCACCGGGGAGCTGTTTTTT.